This T cell receptor beta chain was captured by sequencing in a study of CD8 T cells in Susac syndrome. Across the study: Eight or nine of the sequenced Susac syndrome patients were in remission, and more than 5 had active disease.

From blood CD8+ and CD4+ T cells, the TCR beta chain was sequenced. This clonotype was counted once. Its antigen is unidentified. Study-level results: In total CD8+ repertoires, fewer than 20 Susac-specific public clones were found, and in CD8+ TEMRA repertoires, roughly five were found.

The CDR3 totals 14 residues. Germline CDR1 is SEHNR and CDR2 is FQNEAQ (reference sequence). Losses at the gene ends were 2 bases for V and 5 bases for J; bases not matched to a gene: 5. Random hexamers were used to reverse transcribe 0.5 to 1 ug of RNA. TCR beta CDR3 was amplified by immunoSEQ covering 54 Vbeta and 13 Jbeta. TCRdb analysed the immunoSEQ multiplex PCR reads with MiXCR anew, one entry per CDR3 protein. This table has about 100,000 distinct CDR3 sequences, approximately 95% appearing once. V usage is TRBV7-9 and J usage is TRBJ2-5; 7 bases map to TRBD1. What was sequenced was CD8+ T cells from PBMCs. The TCR sequence derives from a human donor with Susac syndrome. This chain's CDR3 is CASSLTAGGETQYF. CDR3 in DNA: TGTGCCAGCAGCTTAACCGCAGGGGGTGAGACCCAGTACTTC.